The next 7 T cell receptor beta chains were all read from a single sample in a study of cytomegalovirus exposure and HLA in healthy donors. The PCR made use of 60 Vbeta and 13 Jbeta primers. Produced via immunoSEQ multiplex PCR; TCRdb's table is partial and in-frame only. In the table there are around 170,000 clones, approximately 78% of which are singletons. The sample taken for sequencing was PBMCs. The receptors were sampled from a woman aged 18-35 years in good health and CMV-seronegative.

The chain combines TRBV6-1 with TRBJ1-6; TRBD1 might be the D (6 bases). Germline-derived CDR1 and CDR2 are MNHNS and SASEGT. The V and J ends lost 5 bases and 7 bases respectively, with 9 bases between them. The CDR3 is 13 residues long. CDR3 nucleotide sequence: TGTGCCAGCAGTTCTACAGGGAATTCACCCCTCCACTTT. Amino acid sequence: CASSSTGNSPLHF.

The chain couples TRBV28 to TRBJ2-1; D is undetermined. Germline loops: CDR1 MDHEN, CDR2 SYDVKM. CDR3 length: 14 amino acids. V was cut by 7 bases and J by 5 bases, with 15 bases left in between. The chain's CDR3 is CASTLTARHNEQFF. DNA for the CDR3: TGTGCCAGCACCCTGACGGCTAGACACAATGAGCAGTTCTTC.

This clone was counted once. This sequence joins TRBV28 and TRBJ2-4, with D maybe TRBD1 (5 bases). V shed 5 bases and J shed 8 bases, with 7 bases lying between them. Germline values: CDR1 MDHEN, CDR2 SYDVKM. CDR3 length: 11 amino acids. CDR3 protein: CASSTRDIQYF. In DNA form, the CDR3 reads TGTGCCAGCAGTACCAGGGACATTCAGTACTTC.

This clone was counted a few times. V is TRBV5-1 and J is TRBJ2-5; D is possibly TRBD2 (6 bases). V shed 3 bases and J shed 1 base, with 13 bases lying between them. CDR1 is SGHRS, CDR2 YFSETQ, per germline. The CDR3 is 15 amino acids. CDR3 bases: TGCGCCAGCAGCTATCTAGCGACCCCCCAAGAGACCCAGTACTTC. Its translation is CASSYLATPQETQYF.

The V call is TRBV4-1, the J call TRBJ2-7, with D hard to call. V was shortened by 1 base and J by 2 bases, with 6 bases between the two germline ends. This CDR3 has 13 amino acids. CDR1 and CDR2 from the germline V gene are MGHRA and YSYEKL. Here the CDR3 reads CASSQGLAYEQYF. CDR3 DNA: TGCGCCAGCAGCCAAGGGCTGGCCTACGAGCAGTACTTC.

The rearrangement joins TRBV10-2 to TRBJ2-2; TRBD1 agrees at 7 bases. The CDR3 is made up of 13 amino acids. Germline V gives CDR1 WSHSY, CDR2 SAAADI. V was clipped by 5 bases and J by 7 bases; unmatched bases: 4. The DNA for the CDR3 is TGCGCCAGCAGTAAGGGGGCCGGCGGGGAGCTGTTTTTT. Translating it yields CASSKGAGGELFF.

V usage is TRBV5-1 and J usage is TRBJ1-1; maybe TRBD1 (5 bases). The germline V gene has CDR1 SGHRS and CDR2 YFSETQ. Trimming removed 0 bases from V and 1 base from J, with 10 bases in between. The CDR3 is 15 amino acids. CDR3 loop: CASSLDGGRNTEAFF. The CDR3 bases are TGCGCCAGCAGCTTGGACGGGGGGAGGAACACTGAAGCTTTCTTT.